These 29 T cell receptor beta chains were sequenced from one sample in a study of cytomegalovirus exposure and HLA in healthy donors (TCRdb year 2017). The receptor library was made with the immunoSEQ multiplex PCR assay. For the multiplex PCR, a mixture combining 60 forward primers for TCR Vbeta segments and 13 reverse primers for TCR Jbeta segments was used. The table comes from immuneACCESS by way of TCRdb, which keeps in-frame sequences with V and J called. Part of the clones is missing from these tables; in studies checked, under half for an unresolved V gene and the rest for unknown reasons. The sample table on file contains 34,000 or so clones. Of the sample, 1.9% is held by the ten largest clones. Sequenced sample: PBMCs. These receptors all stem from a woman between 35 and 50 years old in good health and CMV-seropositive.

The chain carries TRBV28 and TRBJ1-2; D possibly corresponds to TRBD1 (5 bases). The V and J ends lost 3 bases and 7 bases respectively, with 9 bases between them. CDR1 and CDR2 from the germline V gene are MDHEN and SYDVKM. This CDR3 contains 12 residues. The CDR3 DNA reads TGTGCCAGCAGTTTTAAGGGACTTGGCTACACCTTC. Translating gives CASSFKGLGYTF.

CDR3 sequence (DNA): TGTGCCAGTAGTATAGGGACAGGGGGCTACAACGAGCAGTACTTC. As protein: CASSIGTGGYNEQYF. V is TRBV19 and J is TRBJ2-7, with TRBD1 identical over 11 bases. The CDR3 spans 15 residues. With 1 base clipped from V and 5 bases from J, the junction kept 4 bases outside the gene matches. Germline V lookup: CDR1 LNHDA, CDR2 SQIVND (reference sequence).

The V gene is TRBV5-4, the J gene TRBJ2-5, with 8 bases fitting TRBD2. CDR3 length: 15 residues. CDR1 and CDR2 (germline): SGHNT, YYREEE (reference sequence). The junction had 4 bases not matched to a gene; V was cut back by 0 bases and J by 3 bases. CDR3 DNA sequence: TGTGCCAGCAGCTTGGACCCGGGAGGGGAAGAGACCCAGTACTTC. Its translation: CASSLDPGGEETQYF.

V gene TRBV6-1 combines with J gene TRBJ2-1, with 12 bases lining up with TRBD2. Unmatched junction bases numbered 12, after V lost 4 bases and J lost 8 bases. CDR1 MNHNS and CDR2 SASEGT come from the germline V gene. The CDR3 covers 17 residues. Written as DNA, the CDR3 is TGTGCCAGCAGTGCCCTGACTAGCGGGAGTGGTACGGATGAGCAGTTCTTC. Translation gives CASSALTSGSGTDEQFF.

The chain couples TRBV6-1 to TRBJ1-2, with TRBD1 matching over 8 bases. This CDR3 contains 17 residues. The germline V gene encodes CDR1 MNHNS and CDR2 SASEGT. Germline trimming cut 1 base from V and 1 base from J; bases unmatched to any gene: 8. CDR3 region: CASSEGGRGRDNYGYTF. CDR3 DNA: TGTGCCAGCAGTGAAGGGGGCAGGGGGCGAGATAACTATGGCTACACCTTC.

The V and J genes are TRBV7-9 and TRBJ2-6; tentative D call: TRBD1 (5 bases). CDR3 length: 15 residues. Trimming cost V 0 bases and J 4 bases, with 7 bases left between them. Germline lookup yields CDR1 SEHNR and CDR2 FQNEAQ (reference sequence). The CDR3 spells CASSLAGVGANVLTF. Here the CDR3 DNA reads TGTGCCAGCAGCTTAGCAGGGGTCGGGGCCAACGTCCTGACTTTC.

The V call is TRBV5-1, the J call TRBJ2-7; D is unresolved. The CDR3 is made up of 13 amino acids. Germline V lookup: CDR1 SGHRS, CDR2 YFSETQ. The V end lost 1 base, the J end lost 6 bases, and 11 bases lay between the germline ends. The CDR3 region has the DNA TGCGCCAGCAGCTTGAAGCAGGCTGCCGAGCAGTACTTC. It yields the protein CASSLKQAAEQYF. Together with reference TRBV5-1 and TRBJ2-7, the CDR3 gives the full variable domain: KAGVTQTPRYLIKTRGQQVTLSCSPISGHRSVSWYQQTPGQGLQFLFEYFSETQRNKGNFPGRFSGRQFSNSRSEMNVSTLELGDSALYLCASSLKQAAEQYFGPGTRLTVT.

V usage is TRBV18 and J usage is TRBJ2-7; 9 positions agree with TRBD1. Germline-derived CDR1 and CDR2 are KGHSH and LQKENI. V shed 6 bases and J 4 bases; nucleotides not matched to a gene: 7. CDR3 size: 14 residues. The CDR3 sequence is CASSPGTGMYEQYF. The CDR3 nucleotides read TGTGCCAGCTCTCCCGGGACAGGGATGTACGAGCAGTACTTC. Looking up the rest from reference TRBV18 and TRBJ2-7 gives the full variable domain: NAGVMQNPRHLVRRRGQEARLRCSPMKGHSHVYWYRQLPEEGLKFMVYLQKENIIDESGMPKERFSAEFPKEGPSILRIQQVVRGDSAAYFCASSPGTGMYEQYFGPGTRLTVT.

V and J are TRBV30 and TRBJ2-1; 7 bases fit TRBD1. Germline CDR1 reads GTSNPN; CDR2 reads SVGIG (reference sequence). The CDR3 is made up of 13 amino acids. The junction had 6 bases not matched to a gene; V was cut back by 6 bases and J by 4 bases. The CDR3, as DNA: TGTGCCTGTTCAAGGGGGCCATACAATGAGCAGTTCTTC. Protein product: CACSRGPYNEQFF.

CDR3 residues: CASSIGRGNTEAFF. The CDR3 DNA reads as TGTGCCAGCAGCATCGGCAGGGGGAACACTGAAGCTTTCTTT. This chain links TRBV2 with TRBJ1-1; the D gene is possibly TRBD1 (6 bases). V gave up 6 bases and J gave up 1 base, with 12 bases separating them. Germline V lookup: CDR1 SNHLY, CDR2 FYNNEI. This CDR3 comprises 14 residues.

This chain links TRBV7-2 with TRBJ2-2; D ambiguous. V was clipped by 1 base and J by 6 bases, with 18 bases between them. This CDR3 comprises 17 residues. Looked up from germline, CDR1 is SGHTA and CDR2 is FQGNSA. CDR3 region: CASSLVGGSRRAGELFF. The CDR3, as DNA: TGTGCCAGCAGCTTAGTCGGCGGCAGTCGTCGCGCCGGGGAGCTGTTTTTT.

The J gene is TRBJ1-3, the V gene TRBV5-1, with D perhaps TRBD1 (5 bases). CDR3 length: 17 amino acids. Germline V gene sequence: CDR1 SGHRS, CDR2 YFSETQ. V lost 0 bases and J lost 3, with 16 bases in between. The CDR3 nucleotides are TGCGCCAGCAGCTTGGGCCGGACACGCCTGAGTGGAAACACCATATATTTT. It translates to CASSLGRTRLSGNTIYF.

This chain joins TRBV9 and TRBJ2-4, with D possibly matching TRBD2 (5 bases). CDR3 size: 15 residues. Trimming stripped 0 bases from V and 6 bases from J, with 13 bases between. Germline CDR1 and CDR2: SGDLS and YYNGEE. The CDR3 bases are TGTGCCAGCAGCGTAGGGGAGTATTCATCAAACATTCAGTACTTC. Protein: CASSVGEYSSNIQYF.

The CDR3 DNA is TGTGCCAGCTCACAGCGGACAGGGCCCCCCAAAGTACAAGAGACCCAGTACTTC. Protein: CASSQRTGPPKVQETQYF. The V gene is TRBV18, the J gene TRBJ2-5; 8 positions agree with TRBD1. V was pared by 4 bases and J by 2 bases, with 15 bases of the junction left unmatched. This CDR3 is built from 18 residues. The V gene's germline CDR1 is KGHSH and CDR2 LQKENI.

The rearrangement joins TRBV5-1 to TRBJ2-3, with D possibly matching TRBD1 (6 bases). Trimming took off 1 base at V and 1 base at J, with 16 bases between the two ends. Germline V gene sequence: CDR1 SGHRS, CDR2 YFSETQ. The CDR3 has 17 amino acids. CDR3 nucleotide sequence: TGCGCCAGCAGCTTGTCGGGACACCCTTGGGGCACAGATACGCAGTATTTT. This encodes CASSLSGHPWGTDTQYF.

The CDR3: CASSQGTGANYGYTF. The CDR3, as DNA: TGTGCCAGCTCACAAGGGACTGGAGCTAACTATGGCTACACCTTC. The genes are TRBV18 and TRBJ1-2; TRBD1 might be the D (5 bases). Germline CDR1 and CDR2: KGHSH and LQKENI. Trimming took off 4 bases at V and 0 bases at J, with 12 bases between the two ends. The CDR3 spans 15 residues.

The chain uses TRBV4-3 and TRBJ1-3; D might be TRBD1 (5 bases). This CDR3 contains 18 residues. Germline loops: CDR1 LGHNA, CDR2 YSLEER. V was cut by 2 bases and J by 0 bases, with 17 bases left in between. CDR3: CASSQIAPGGSSGNTIYF. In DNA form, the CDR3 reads TGCGCCAGCAGCCAAATTGCCCCGGGGGGTAGCTCTGGAAACACCATATATTTT.

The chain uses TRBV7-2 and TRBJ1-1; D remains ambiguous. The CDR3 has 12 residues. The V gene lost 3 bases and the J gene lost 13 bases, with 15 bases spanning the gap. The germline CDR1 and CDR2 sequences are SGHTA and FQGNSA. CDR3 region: CASSFRELGVFF. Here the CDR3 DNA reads TGTGCCAGCAGCTTCCGGGAACTCGGGGTTTTCTTT.

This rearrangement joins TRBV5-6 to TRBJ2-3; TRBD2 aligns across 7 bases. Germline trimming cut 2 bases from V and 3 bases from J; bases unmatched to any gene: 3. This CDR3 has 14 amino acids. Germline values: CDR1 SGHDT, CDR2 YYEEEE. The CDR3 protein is CASSFGGVTDTQYF. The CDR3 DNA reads TGTGCCAGCAGCTTTGGGGGGGTGACAGATACGCAGTATTTT.

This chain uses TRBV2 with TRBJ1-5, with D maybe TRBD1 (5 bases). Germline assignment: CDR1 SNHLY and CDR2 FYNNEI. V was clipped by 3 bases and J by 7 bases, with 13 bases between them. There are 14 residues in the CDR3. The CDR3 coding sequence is TGTGCCAGCAGTGAGGGGGGTGACAAACAGCCCCAGCATTTT. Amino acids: CASSEGGDKQPQHF.

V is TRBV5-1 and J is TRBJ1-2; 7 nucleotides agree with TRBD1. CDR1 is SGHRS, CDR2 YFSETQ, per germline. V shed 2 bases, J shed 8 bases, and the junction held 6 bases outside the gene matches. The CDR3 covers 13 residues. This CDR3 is CASSFGRGDGYTF. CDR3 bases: TGCGCCAGCAGCTTCGGCAGGGGGGACGGCTACACCTTC.

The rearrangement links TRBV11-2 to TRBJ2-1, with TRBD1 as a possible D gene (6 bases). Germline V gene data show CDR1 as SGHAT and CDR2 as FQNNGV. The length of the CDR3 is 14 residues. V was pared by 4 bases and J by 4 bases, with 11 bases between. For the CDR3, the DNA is TGTGCCAGCAGCTCTACGACAGGATACAATGAGCAGTTCTTC. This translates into CASSSTTGYNEQFF.

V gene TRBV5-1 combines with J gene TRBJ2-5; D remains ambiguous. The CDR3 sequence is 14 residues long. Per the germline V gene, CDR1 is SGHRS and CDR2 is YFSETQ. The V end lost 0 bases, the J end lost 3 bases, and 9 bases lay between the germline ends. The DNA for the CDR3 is TGCGCCAGCAGCTTGGATGGCGGTAAAGAGACCCAGTACTTC. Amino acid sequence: CASSLDGGKETQYF.

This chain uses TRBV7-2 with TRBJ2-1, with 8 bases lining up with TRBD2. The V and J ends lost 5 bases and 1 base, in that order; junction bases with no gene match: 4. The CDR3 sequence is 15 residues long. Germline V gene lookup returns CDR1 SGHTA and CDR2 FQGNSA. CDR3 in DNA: TGTGCCAGCAGCCCTCTAGCGGGTTCCTACAATGAGCAGTTCTTC. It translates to CASSPLAGSYNEQFF.

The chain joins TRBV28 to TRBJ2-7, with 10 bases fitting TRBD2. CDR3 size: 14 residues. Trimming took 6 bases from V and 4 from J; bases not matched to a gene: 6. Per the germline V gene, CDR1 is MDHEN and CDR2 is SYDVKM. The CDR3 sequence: CASRSSGSKYEQYF. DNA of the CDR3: TGTGCCAGCAGGTCTAGCGGGAGCAAATACGAGCAGTACTTC. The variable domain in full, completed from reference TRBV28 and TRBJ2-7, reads DVKVTQSSRYLVKRTGEKVFLECVQDMDHENMFWYRQDPGLGLRLIYFSYDVKMKEKGDIPEGYSVSREKKERFSLILESASTNQTSMYLCASRSSGSKYEQYFGPGTRLTVT.

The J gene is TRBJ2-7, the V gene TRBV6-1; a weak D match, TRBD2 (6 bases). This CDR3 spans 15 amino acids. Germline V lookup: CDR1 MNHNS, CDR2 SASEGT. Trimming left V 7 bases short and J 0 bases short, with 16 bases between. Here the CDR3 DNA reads TGTGCCAGCACATTACAGGAGGGGAACTCCTACGAGCAGTACTTC. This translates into CASTLQEGNSYEQYF.

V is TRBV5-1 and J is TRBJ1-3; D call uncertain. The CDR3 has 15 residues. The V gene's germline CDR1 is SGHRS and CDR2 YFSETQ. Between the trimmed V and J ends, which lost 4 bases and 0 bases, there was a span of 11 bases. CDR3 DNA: TGCGCCAGCAGCGGTGGACTGAACTCTGGAAACACCATATATTTT. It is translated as CASSGGLNSGNTIYF.

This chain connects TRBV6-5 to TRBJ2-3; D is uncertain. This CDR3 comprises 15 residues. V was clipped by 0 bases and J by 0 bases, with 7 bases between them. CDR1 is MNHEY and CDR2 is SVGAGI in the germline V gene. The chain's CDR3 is CASSYSSTSTDTQYF. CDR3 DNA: TGTGCCAGCAGTTACTCTAGCACTAGCACAGATACGCAGTATTTT.

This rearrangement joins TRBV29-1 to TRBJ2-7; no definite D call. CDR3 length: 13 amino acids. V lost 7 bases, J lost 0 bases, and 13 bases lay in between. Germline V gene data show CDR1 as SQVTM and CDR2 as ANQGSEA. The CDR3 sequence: CSADVRGSYEQYF. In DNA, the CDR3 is TGCAGCGCCGATGTGCGCGGCTCCTACGAGCAGTACTTC.